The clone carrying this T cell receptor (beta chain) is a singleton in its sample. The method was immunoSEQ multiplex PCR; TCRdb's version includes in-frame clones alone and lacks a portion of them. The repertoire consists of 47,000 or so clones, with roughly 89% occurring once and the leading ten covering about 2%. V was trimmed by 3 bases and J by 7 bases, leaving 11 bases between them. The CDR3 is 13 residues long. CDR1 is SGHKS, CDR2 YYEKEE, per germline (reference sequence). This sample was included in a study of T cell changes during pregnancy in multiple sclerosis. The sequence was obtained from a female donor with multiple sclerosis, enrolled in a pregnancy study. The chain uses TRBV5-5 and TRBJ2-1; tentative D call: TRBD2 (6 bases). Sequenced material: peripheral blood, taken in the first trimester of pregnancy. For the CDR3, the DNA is TGTGCCAGCAGCTCGACTAGTGAGAATGAGCAGTTCTTC. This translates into CASSSTSENEQFF.